What follows is one TCR beta chain and its context. This clonotype came up many times. Its antigen is not yet known. Per-nucleotide qualities are absent, and no much larger clonotype sits a single base away. This entry belongs to a study of T cells in Graves' hyperthyroidism and ophthalmopathy (dated by TCRdb to between 2018 and 2020). Describing the broader study: Peripheral blood samples were taken at initial diagnosis, before any treatment was given. TCR V-J signatures able to tell the groups apart were searched for in a discovery cohort of approximately 95 patients, of whom more than 40 had Graves' ophthalmopathy and around 57 had stable Graves' hyperthyroidism. Prospective prediction of ophthalmopathy was tested in an independent validation cohort of fewer than 20 hyperthyroidism patients and around 16 patients who later progressed to ophthalmopathy. The 95 to 100 discovery patients were randomly divided into training and test sets at a 7:3 ratio. Thyroid tissue and blood T-cell repertoires from six Graves' hyperthyroidism patients were also compared in the study. Following sampling, methimazole starting at 30 mg daily was given to hyperthyroidism patients, and high-dose intravenous methylprednisolone was given to ophthalmopathy patients. The paper reports TCR Vbeta CDR3 sequencing of fewer than 150 peripheral blood samples: 43 ophthalmopathy, 70 to 85 hyperthyroidism and approximately 17 progressor patients. Overall results and qualifications from the work: During validation, the model predicted progression to ophthalmopathy a median of approximately 7 months ahead of onset, with 60% to 71% sensitivity and almost 75% specificity. Ophthalmopathy was separated from stable hyperthyroidism by a 13 V-J signature model, with about 86% sensitivity and approximately 84% specificity obtained in cross-validation and 80%/75% obtained in testing. No statistical method was used to fix the sample size in advance, and group allocation was not hidden from the investigators. Most expanded thyroid clonotypes (frequency above 0.001) were also detected in blood, suggesting blood repertoires may reflect thyroid immune responses.

Hyperthyroidism patients were newly diagnosed, had a disease duration of under 2 months, and were aged 18 to 65 years. The study excluded patients with uncontrolled infections, other autoimmune diseases, pregnancy or lactation. Diagnoses relied on clinical symptoms, serum thyroxine and TRAb, thyroid ultrasound and orbital computed tomography. Blood from progressor patients was collected at the time of first diagnosis with hyperthyroidism, before any ophthalmopathy symptoms had appeared. PBMCs were separated from roughly 9.6 ml of fresh peripheral blood using Ficoll-Paque density gradient centrifugation. Progressor patients were initially diagnosed with Graves' hyperthyroidism and developed ophthalmopathy during follow-up. Trizol reagent was used to extract total RNA, and RNA quality was then checked on an Agilent 2100 Bioanalyzer. The cysteine opens and the phenylalanine closes a CDR3 of 16 amino acids. This entry keeps only the CDR3 DNA: 48 bases, framed from base 1. V and J are truncated by 5 bases and 0 bases respectively, leaving an intervening sequence of 13 bases. CDR1 LNHDA and CDR2 SQIVND are derived from the germline V gene (reference sequence).

The TCR beta CDR3 regions were amplified from the RNA transcripts. The first round of RT-PCR for the TCR CDR3 was performed with the HTBI primer set and the Qiagen OneStep RT-PCR kit. The libraries were constructed in a second round of multiplex PCR and then size-selected and purified. The libraries were sequenced on an Illumina HiSeq2000 using paired-end 100 bp reads. The original pipeline was this. SOAPnuke was used to process the raw data, throwing out any read that contained adapters or uncalled bases, had a mean Phred below 15, or lacked an exact constant-primer or identifier match. High-quality paired reads were merged using COPE v1.2.5, and each unique nucleotide sequence was defined as a clonotype. MiTCR v1.1 was used to align clonotypes to the IMGT TRBV, TRBD and TRBJ reference segments. Only V-J combinations with frequency above 0.0001, covering 99.2% of repertoires, were analysed. The TCS score was defined as the ratio of F50 (clonal expansion) to E x V (chaos), calculated using BLOSUM62-based TCRdist between CDR3 peptides within each V-J. Welch's t-statistics and random forest reduced several hundred V-J features to 13, which were used in a naive Bayes classifier (R e1071). Using fastp at Q25 and MiXCR, TCRdb reprocessed the public reads and kept productive beta chains. Every entry covers one CDR3 protein and lists the most common genes and DNA from its rows. TCRdb assigned the V and J calls; the authors' analysis was not used. The sample table lists about 160,000 distinct CDR3 sequences, 9.4% of them with a count of one. The ten biggest clones cover roughly a fifth of the sample.

The receptor's source is a woman aged 18-29 years with Graves' hyperthyroidism that later progressed to Graves' ophthalmopathy. The receptor chain draws on TRBV19 and TRBJ1-4, and the D gene may be TRBD1, 5 bases matching. Source material: blood. CDR3 reads: CASSPRGRTTNEKLFF. The DNA sequence reads TGTGCCAGTAGTCCGCGGGGACGGACAACTAATGAAAAACTGTTTTTT.